These 4 T cell receptor beta chains share one sample of origin, sequenced in a study of PD-1 blockade in classical Hodgkin lymphoma. Specified time point: newly diagnosed, previously untreated cHL patient sample. Some clones are missing from TCRdb's copy, which holds only in-frame ones; the method was immunoSEQ multiplex PCR. The table lists tens of thousands of clones, roughly 91% of them singletons. The sample consisted of peripheral blood mononuclear cells (PBMCs). These receptors all stem from a human donor with classical Hodgkin lymphoma.

The rearrangement links TRBV7-9 to TRBJ2-3, with 7 bases matching TRBD2. The V segment lost 3 bases and the J segment 2 bases; nucleotides outside the gene matches: 5. The CDR3 sequence is 15 residues long. Germline lookup yields CDR1 SEHNR and CDR2 FQNEAQ (reference sequence). CDR3 DNA: TGTGCCAGCAGCTTGTCTAGCGGATCCACAGATACGCAGTATTTT. Residues: CASSLSSGSTDTQYF.

This chain joins TRBV14 and TRBJ1-1, with D possibly being TRBD1 (6 bases). The CDR3 has 14 amino acids. Per germline, CDR1 SGHDN and CDR2 FVKESK. Trimming took 4 bases from V and 4 from J, leaving 13 bases between them. The CDR3 region is CASSRQTGGTEAFF. CDR3 DNA sequence: TGTGCCAGCAGCCGTCAGACAGGAGGCACTGAAGCTTTCTTT. Filled out from reference TRBV14 and TRBJ1-1, the complete variable domain reads EAGVTQFPSHSVIEKGQTVTLRCDPISGHDNLYWYRRVMGKEIKFLLHFVKESKQDESGMPNNRFLAERTGGTYSTLKVQPAELEDSGVYFCASSRQTGGTEAFFGQGTRLTVV.

V is TRBV7-8 and J is TRBJ1-1; a possible D gene is TRBD1 (6 bases). CDR1 SGHVS and CDR2 FQNEAQ come from the germline V gene. There are 14 residues in the CDR3. V lost 5 bases, J lost 1 base, and 11 bases lay in between. CDR3 bases: TGTGCCAGCAGCGCGGGACAAGGGAACACTGAAGCTTTCTTT. The encoded protein is CASSAGQGNTEAFF.

V is TRBV5-4 and J is TRBJ1-2; 7 bases align to TRBD1. V shed 4 bases, J shed 4 bases, and the junction held 10 bases outside the gene matches. The germline gives CDR1 SGHNT, CDR2 YYREEE (reference sequence). This CDR3 contains 15 residues. The CDR3 reads CASSPGQASSYGYTF. DNA of the CDR3: TGTGCCAGCAGCCCCGGACAGGCGTCATCCTATGGCTACACCTTC.